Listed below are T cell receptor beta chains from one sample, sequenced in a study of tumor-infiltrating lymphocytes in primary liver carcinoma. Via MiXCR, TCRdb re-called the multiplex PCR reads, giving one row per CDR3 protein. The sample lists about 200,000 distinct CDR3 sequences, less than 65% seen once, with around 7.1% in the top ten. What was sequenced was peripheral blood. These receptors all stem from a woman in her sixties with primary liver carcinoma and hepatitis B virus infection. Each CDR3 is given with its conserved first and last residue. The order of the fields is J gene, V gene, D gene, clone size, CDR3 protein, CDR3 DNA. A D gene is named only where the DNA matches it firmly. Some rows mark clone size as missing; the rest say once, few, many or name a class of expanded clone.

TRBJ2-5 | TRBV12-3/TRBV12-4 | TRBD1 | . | CASSLGDGDSRQETQYF | TGTGCCAGCAGTTTAGGGGACGGGGACAGCAGACAAGAGACCCAGTACTTC
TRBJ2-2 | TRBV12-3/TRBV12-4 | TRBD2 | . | CASRQLAGHTGELFF | TGTGCCAGCAGACAACTAGCGGGACACACGGGGGAGCTGTTTTTT
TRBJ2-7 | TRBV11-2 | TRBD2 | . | CASSRNPQTSGRYEWYF | TGTGCCAGCAGCCGAAACCCTCAGACTAGCGGGAGGTACGAGTGGTACTTC
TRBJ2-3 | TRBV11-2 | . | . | CASNVRRNTDTQYF | TGTGCCAGCAACGTTAGAAGGAACACAGATACGCAGTATTTT
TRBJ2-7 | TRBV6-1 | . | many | CASSVMYEQYF | TGTGCCAGCAGTGTGATGTACGAGCAGTACTTC
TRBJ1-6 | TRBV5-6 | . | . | CACSLLQGSDSPLHF | TGTGCCTGCAGCTTGTTACAGGGAAGCGATTCACCCCTCCACTTT
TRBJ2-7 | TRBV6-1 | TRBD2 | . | CASSNSGRPACEQYF | TGTGCCAGCAGTAATAGCGGGAGGCCCGCATGCGAGCAGTACTTC
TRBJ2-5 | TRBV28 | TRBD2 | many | CASQAGVETQYF | TGTGCCAGCCAAGCGGGGGTGGAGACCCAGTACTTC
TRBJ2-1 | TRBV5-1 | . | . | CTSSLGAPYNEQFF | TGCACCAGCAGCTTGGGAGCGCCGTACAATGAGCAGTTCTTC
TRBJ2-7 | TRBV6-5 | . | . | CASQGGSPYEQYF | TGTGCCTCCCAGGGTGGGAGCCCCTACGAGCAGTACTTC
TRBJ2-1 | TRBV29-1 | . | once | CSVAYRRDNKQFF | TGCAGCGTTGCGTATCGACGGGACAATAAGCAGTTCTTC
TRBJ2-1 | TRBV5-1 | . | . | CASSPGGRPNEQFF | TGCGCCAGTAGCCCGGGGGGCAGACCCAATGAGCAGTTCTTC
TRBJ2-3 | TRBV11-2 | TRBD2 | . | CAINLGSGIADTQYF | TGTGCCATCAACTTAGGCAGCGGGATAGCAGATACGCAGTATTTT
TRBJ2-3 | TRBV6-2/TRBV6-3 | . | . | CDSSYSSTADTSTDTQYF | TGTGACAGCAGTTACTCGAGTACGGCAGACACTAGCACAGATACGCAGTATTTT
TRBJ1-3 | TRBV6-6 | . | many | CASRGTGNTIYF | TGTGCCAGCAGGGGGACAGGAAACACCATATATTTT
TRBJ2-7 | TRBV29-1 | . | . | CSVAGRSSSYEQYF | TGCAGCGTGGCCGGCAGGTCCAGCTCCTACGAGCAGTACTTC
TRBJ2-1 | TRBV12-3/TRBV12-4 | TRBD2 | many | CASSFWTSGFSSYNEQFF | TGTGCCAGCAGTTTTTGGACTAGCGGGTTTAGCTCCTACAATGAGCAGTTCTTC
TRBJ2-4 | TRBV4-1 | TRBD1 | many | CASSPGQGVAKNIQYF | TGCGCCAGCAGCCCCGGACAGGGTGTGGCCAAAAACATTCAGTACTTC
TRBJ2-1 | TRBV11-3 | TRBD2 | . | CASSRGGCEGNELFF | TGTGCCAGCAGCCGGGGGGGGTGTGAGGGCAATGAGCTGTTCTTC
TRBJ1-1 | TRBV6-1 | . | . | CASSRRDRENTEAFF | TGTGCCAGCAGCCGGAGGGACCGAGAGAACACTGAAGCTTTCTTT
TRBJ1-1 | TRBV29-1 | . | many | CSVAFDEAFF | TGCAGCGTTGCGTTTGATGAAGCTTTCTTT
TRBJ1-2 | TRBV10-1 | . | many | CASSEFRGDGYTF | TGCGCCAGCAGTGAGTTCAGGGGCGATGGCTACACCTTC
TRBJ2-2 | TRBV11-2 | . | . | CASSSLRWAGELFF | TGTGCCAGCAGCAGTTTAAGGTGGGCCGGGGAGCTGTTTTTT
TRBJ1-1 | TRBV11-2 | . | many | CASSRTGAEAFF | TGTGCCAGCAGCCGAACAGGCGCTGAAGCTTTCTTT
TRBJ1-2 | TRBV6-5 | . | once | CVGSARDVRNGYGYTF | TGTGTCGGCAGTGCCCGGGACGTCCGAAATGGGTATGGCTACACCTTC
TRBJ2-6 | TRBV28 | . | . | CVSTLQGSGANVLTF | TGTGTCAGCACACTCCAGGGTTCTGGGGCCAACGTCCTGACTTTC
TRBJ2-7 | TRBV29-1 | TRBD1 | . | CSVGMGQGIYEHYF | TGCAGCGTTGGAATGGGACAGGGGATCTACGAGCACTACTTC
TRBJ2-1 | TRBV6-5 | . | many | CASSLTRIYNEQFF | TGTGCCAGCAGCCTCACGCGGATATACAATGAGCAGTTCTTC
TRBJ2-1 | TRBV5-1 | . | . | CANSLARQTYNEQFF | TGCGCTAACAGCTTGGCCAGGCAAACCTACAATGAGCAGTTCTTC
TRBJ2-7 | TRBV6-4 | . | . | CASSDPRSVPGHRDYEQYF | TGTGCCAGCAGTGACCCCCGTTCAGTACCGGGACACAGAGACTACGAGCAGTACTTC
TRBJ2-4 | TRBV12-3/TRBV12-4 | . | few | CASRADGSKNIQYF | TGTGCCAGCAGGGCGGACGGGAGTAAGAACATTCAGTACTTC
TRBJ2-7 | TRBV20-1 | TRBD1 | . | CSASSGTASYEQYF | TGCAGTGCTAGCTCCGGGACAGCTTCCTACGAGCAGTACTTC
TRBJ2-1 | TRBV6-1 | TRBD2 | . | CASSPLTSGRHEQFF | TGTGCCAGCAGTCCTCTGACTAGCGGGAGGCATGAGCAGTTCTTC
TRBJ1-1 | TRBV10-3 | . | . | CAISDPGRDNTEAFF | TGTGCCATCAGTGATCCGGGACGGGATAACACTGAAGCTTTCTTT
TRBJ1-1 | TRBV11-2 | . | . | CTSSLFPQTGMNTEAFF | TGTACCAGCAGCTTATTCCCCCAGACTGGTATGAACACTGAAGCTTTCTTT
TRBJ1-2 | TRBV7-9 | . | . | CASSNQGANYGYTF | TGTGCCAGCAGCAACCAGGGAGCTAACTATGGCTACACCTTC
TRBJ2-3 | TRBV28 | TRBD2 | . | CASRQDSPSGSSTDTQYF | TGTGCCAGCCGACAAGACAGTCCTAGCGGGTCTAGCACAGATACGCAGTATTTT
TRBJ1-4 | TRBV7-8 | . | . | CTSSLRLAGGEKLFF | TGTACCAGCAGCCTCCGGTTGGCGGGTGGCGAAAAACTGTTTTTT
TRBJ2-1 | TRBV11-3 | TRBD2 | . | CANSLGAGATIEQFF | TGTGCCAACAGTTTAGGAGCGGGAGCGACGATTGAGCAGTTCTTC
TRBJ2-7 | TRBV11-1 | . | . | CASRPGGEGAYEQYF | TGTGCCAGCAGACCCGGCGGAGAGGGGGCCTACGAGCAGTACTTC
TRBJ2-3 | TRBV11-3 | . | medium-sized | CASSQGKGTTDTQYF | TGTGCCAGCAGCCAGGGGAAGGGGACCACAGATACGCAGTATTTT
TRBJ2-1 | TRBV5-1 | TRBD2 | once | CASSWGLAIYNDQFF | TGCGCCAGCAGCTGGGGACTAGCAATTTACAATGATCAGTTCTTC
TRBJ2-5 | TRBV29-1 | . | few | CSVELPKEIQYF | TGCAGCGTTGAATTGCCCAAAGAGATCCAGTACTTC
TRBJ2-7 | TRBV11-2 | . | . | CVSSLGPGTYEQYF | TGTGTCAGCAGCTTAGGTCCAGGGACCTACGAGCAGTACTTC
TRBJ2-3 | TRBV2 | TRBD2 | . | CAESSGRADTQYF | TGTGCCGAGAGTAGCGGGAGGGCAGATACGCAGTATTTT
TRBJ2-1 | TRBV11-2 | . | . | CASSQPLSRSYSEQFF | TGTGCCAGCAGCCAACCCCTCAGCAGGAGCTACAGTGAGCAGTTCTTC
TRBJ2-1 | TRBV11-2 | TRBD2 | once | CASSLTSGRISNEQIF | TGTGCCAGCAGCTTAACTAGCGGGAGAATCTCCAATGAGCAGATCTTC
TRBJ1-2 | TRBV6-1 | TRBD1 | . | CASSDRRQGTQYGYTF | TGTGCCAGCAGTGATCGCCGACAGGGAACCCAATATGGCTACACCTTC
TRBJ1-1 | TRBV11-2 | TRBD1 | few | CASSWLVAGGRDTEAFF | TGTGCCAGCAGCTGGTTGGTGGCAGGGGGCCGCGACACTGAAGCATTCTTT
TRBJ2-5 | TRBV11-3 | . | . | CVSSLAPGPGWETQYF | TGTGTCAGCAGCTTAGCACCAGGACCAGGGTGGGAGACCCAGTACTTC
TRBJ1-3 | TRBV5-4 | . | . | CASSLAAAENTIYF | TGTGCCAGCAGCTTGGCCGCCGCTGAAAACACCATATATTTT
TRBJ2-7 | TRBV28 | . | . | CASSTNQGYYEQYF | TGTGCCAGCAGTACAAACCAGGGGTACTACGAGCAGTACTTC
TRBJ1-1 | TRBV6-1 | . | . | CASSEDGVEAFF | TGTGCCAGCAGTGAAGACGGGGTTGAAGCTTTCTTT
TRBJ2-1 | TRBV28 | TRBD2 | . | CASSSTGLAVPMEFF | TGTGCCAGCAGTTCCACGGGACTAGCGGTACCCATGGAGTTCTTC
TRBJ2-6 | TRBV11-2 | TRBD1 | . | CASSTGDRVSSGANVLTF | TGTGCCAGCAGCACCGGGGACAGGGTTAGCTCTGGGGCCAACGTCCTGACTTTC
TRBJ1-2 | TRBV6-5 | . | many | CASSYSPSVYGYTF | TGTGCCAGCAGTTACTCGCCCAGCGTTTATGGCTACACCTTC